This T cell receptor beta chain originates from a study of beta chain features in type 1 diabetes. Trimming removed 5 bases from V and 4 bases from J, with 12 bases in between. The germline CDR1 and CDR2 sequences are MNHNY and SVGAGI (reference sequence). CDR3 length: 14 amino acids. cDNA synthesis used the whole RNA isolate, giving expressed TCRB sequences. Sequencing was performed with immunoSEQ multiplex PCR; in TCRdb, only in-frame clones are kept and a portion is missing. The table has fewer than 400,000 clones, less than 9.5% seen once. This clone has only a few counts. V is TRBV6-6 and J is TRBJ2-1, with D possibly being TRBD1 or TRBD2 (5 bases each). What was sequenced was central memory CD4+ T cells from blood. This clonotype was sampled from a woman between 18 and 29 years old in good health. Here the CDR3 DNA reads TGTGCCAGCAGTCTGCAGGGAGAGTACAATGAGCAGTTCTTC. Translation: CASSLQGEYNEQFF.